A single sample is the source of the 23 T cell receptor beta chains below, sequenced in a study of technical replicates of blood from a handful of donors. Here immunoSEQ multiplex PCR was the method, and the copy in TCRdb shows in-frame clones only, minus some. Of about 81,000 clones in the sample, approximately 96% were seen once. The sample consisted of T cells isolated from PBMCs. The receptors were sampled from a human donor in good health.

CDR3 DNA: TGCGCCAGCAGTGAGGACAGCCCACACAGCTCCTACGAGCAGTACTTC. Its protein is CASSEDSPHSSYEQYF. The rearrangement links TRBV10-1 to TRBJ2-7, with D maybe TRBD1 (5 bases). CDR3 size: 16 residues. Germline V lookup: CDR1 WNHNN, CDR2 SYGVQD (reference sequence). The V end was cut by 2 bases, the J end by 0 bases, with 14 bases between.

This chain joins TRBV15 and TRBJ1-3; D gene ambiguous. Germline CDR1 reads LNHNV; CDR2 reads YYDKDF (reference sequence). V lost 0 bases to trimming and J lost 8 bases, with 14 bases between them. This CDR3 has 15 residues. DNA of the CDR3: TGTGCCACCAGCAGAGAGTGGGCCCATAGAGACACCATATATTTT. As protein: CATSREWAHRDTIYF.

Here the CDR3 DNA reads TGTGCCAGCACCCCCTTTGGGACAGGGCTGTTCTTC. Its translation is CASTPFGTGLFF. This chain connects TRBV6-1 to TRBJ2-1; TRBD1 matches 9 bases. CDR1 MNHNS and CDR2 SASEGT come from the germline V gene. The CDR3 has 12 amino acids. V shed 7 bases, J shed 15 bases, and the junction held 10 bases outside the gene matches.

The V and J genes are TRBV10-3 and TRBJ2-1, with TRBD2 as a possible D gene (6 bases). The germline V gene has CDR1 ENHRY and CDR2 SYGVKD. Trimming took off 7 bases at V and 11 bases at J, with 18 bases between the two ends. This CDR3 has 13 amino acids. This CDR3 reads CAITAGLNSQQFF. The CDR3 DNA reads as TGTGCCATCACTGCCGGACTAAATTCTCAGCAGTTCTTC.

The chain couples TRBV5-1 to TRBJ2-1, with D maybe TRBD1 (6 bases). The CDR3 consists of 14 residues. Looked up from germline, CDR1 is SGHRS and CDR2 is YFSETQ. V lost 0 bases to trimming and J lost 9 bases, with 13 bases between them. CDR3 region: CASSLGRGEGEQFF. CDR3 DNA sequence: TGCGCCAGCAGCTTGGGCAGGGGAGAGGGTGAGCAGTTCTTC.

The CDR3 is CASSYWDRDSEQYF. CDR3 nucleotide sequence: TGTGCCAGCAGTTACTGGGACAGGGACAGCGAGCAGTACTTC. V is TRBV6-5 and J is TRBJ2-7, with 9 bases lining up with TRBD1. The germline gives CDR1 MNHEY, CDR2 SVGAGI. CDR3 length: 14 amino acids. J lost 6 bases, V lost 1 base, and 4 bases had no gene match.

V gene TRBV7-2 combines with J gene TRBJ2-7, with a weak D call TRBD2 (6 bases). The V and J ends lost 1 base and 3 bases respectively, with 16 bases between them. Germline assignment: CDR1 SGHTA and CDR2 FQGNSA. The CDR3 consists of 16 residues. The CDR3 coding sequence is TGTGCCAGCAGCTTAGGAGGGCAGGCGGGAAACTACGAGCAGTACTTC. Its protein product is CASSLGGQAGNYEQYF.

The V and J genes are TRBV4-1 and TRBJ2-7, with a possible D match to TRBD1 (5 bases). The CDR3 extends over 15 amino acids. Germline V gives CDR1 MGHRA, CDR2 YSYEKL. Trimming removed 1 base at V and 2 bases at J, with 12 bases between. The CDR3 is CASSQVTAGPYEQYF. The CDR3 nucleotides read TGCGCCAGCAGCCAAGTGACAGCTGGACCCTACGAGCAGTACTTC.

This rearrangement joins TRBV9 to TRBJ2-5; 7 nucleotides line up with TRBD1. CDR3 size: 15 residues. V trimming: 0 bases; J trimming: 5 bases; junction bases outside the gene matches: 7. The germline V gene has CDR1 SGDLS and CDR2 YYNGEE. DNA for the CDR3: TGTGCCAGCAGCGTAGAAGGGGGCGAATGGGAGACCCAGTACTTC. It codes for CASSVEGGEWETQYF.

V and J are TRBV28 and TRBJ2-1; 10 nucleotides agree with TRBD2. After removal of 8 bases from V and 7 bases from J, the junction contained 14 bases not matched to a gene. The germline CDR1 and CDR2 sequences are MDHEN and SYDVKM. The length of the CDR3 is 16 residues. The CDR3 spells CASHTILASGSNEQFF. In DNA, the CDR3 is TGTGCCAGCCATACTATTCTGGCTAGCGGGAGTAATGAGCAGTTCTTC. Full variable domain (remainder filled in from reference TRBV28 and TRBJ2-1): DVKVTQSSRYLVKRTGEKVFLECVQDMDHENMFWYRQDPGLGLRLIYFSYDVKMKEKGDIPEGYSVSREKKERFSLILESASTNQTSMYLCASHTILASGSNEQFFGPGTRLTVL.

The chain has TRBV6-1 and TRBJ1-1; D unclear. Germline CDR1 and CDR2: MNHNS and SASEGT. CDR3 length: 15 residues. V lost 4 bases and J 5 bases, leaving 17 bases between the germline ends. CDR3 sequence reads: CASSAPARGVTEAFF. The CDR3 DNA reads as TGTGCCAGCAGTGCCCCAGCTAGAGGTGTAACTGAAGCTTTCTTT.

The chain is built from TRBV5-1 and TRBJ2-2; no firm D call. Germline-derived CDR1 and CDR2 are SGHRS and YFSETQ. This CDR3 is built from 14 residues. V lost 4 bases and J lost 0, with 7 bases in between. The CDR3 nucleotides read TGCGCCAGCAGCGCCGAGTCGAACACCGGGGAGCTGTTTTTT. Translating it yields CASSAESNTGELFF.

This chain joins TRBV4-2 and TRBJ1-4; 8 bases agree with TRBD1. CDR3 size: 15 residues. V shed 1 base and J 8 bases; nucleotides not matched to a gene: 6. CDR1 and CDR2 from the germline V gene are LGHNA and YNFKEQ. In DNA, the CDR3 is TGTGCCAGCAGCCAAGCGGGGACAGGAGAAGAAAAACTGTTTTTT. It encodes CASSQAGTGEEKLFF.

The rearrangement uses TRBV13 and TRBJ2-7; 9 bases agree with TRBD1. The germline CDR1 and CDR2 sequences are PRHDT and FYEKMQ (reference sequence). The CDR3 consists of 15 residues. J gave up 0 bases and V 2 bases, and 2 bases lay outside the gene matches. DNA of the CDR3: TGTGCCAGCAGCTTAAGACAGGGGGTCTCCTACGAGCAGTACTTC. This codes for CASSLRQGVSYEQYF.

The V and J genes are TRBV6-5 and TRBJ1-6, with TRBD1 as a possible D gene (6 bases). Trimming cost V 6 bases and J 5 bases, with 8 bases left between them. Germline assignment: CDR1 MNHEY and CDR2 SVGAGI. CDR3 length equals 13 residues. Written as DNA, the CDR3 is TGTGCCAGCAGGAGGGACAATAATTCACCCCTCCACTTT. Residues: CASRRDNNSPLHF.

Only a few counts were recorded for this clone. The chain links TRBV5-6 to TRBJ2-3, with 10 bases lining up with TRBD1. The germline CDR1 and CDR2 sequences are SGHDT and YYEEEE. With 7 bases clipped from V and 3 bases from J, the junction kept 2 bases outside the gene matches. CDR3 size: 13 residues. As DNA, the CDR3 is TGTGCCAGCGTGGGACAGGGGACAGATACGCAGTATTTT. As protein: CASVGQGTDTQYF.

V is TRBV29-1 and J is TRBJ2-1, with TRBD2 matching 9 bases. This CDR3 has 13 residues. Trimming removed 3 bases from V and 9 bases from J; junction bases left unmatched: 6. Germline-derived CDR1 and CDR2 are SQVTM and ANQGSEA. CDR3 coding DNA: TGCAGCGTTGAGTCGCGGGAGGGCGCTGAGCAGTTCTTC. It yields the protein CSVESREGAEQFF.

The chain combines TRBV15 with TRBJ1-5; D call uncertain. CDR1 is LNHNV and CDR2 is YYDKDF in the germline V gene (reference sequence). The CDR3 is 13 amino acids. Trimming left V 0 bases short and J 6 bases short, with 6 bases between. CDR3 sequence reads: CATSREGGQPQHF. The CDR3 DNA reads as TGTGCCACCAGCAGAGAAGGAGGTCAGCCCCAGCATTTT.

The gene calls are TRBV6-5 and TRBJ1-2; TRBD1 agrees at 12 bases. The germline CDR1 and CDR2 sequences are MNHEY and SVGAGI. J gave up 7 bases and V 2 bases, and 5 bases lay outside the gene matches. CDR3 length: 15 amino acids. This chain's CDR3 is CASSYTGTGGRGYTF. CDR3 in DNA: TGTGCCAGCAGTTACACCGGGACAGGGGGCCGTGGCTACACCTTC.

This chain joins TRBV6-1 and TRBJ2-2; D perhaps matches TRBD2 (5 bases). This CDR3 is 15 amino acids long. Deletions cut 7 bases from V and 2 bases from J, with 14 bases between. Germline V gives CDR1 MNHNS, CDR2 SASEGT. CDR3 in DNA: TGTGCCAGCACCGTCCACGGGGAAAACACCGGGGAGCTGTTTTTT. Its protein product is CASTVHGENTGELFF.

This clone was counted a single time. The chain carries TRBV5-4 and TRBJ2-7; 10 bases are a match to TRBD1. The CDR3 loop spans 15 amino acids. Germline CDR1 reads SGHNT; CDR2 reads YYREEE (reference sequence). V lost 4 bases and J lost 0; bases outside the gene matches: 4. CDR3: CASSPRTGGSYEQYF. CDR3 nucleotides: TGTGCCAGCAGCCCGAGGACAGGGGGCTCCTACGAGCAGTACTTC.

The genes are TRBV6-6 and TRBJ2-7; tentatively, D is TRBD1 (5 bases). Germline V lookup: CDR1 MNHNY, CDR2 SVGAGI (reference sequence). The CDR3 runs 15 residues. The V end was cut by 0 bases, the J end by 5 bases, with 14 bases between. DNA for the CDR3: TGTGCCAGCAGTTACTCGATCGGCAGGGTCCACGAGCAGTACTTC. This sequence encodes CASSYSIGRVHEQYF.

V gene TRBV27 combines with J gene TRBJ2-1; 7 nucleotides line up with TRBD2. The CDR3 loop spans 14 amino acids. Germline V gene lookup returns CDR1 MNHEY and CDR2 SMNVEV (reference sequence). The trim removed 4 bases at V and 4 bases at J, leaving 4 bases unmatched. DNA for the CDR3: TGTGCCAGCAGTTACGGGAGGCTGTACAATGAGCAGTTCTTC. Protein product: CASSYGRLYNEQFF.